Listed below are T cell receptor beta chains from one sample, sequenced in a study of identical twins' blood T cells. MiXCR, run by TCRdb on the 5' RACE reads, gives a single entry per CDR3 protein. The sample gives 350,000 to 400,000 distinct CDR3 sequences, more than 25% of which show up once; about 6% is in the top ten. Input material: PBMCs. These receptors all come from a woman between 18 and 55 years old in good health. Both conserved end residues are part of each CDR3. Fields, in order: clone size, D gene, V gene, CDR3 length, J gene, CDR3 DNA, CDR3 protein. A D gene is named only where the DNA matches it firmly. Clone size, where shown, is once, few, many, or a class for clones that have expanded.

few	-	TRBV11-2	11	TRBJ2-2	TGTGCCAGCAGCACTAGCGGGGAGCTGTTTTTT	CASSTSGELFF
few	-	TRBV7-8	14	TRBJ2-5	TGTGCCAGCAGCCCCTGGCGAGACAAAGAGACCCAGTACTTC	CASSPWRDKETQYF
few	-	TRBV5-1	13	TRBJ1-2	TGCGCCAGCAGCTTGTCTCCGGGGGCTGGTTACACCTTC	CASSLSPGAGYTF
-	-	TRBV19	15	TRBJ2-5	TGTGCCAGTAGTATGTATGGTGCAGGCCAAGAGACCCAGTACTTC	CASSMYGAGQETQYF
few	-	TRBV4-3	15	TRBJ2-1	TGCGCCAGCAGCCAAGATGACAGGTCTACTCCTCGGCAGTTCTTC	CASSQDDRSTPRQFF
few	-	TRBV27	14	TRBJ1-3	TGTGCCAGCAGTTTAGTAGCGGGAGGAAACACCATATATTTT	CASSLVAGGNTIYF
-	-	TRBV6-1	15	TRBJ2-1	TGTGCCAGCAGTGAAGGAACAGGGATCGGCAATGAGCAGTTCTTC	CASSEGTGIGNEQFF
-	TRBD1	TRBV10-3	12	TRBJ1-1	TGTGCCATCAGACAGGGGGTGAGTGAAGCTTTCTTT	CAIRQGVSEAFF
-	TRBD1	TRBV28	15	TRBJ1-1	TGTGCCAGCAGTTTAGAAGGGGGCATGAACACTGAAGCTTTCTTT	CASSLEGGMNTEAFF
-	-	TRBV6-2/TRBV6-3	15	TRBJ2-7	TGTGCCAGCAGTACCCGGGGTGTCCCCTCTTCCGAGCAGTACTTC	CASSTRGVPSSEQYF
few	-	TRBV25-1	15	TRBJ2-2	TGTGCCAGCGGCCCAAGAGGGAAGAACACCGGGGAGCTGTTTTTT	CASGPRGKNTGELFF
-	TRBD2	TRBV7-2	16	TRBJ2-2	TGTGCCAGCAGCTTCCTCCGGACTAGGCAATCCGGGGAGCTGTTTTTT	CASSFLRTRQSGELFF
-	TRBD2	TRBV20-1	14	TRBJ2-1	TGCAGTGCCGTTACTAGCGGGAGGGGCGGTGAGCAGTTCTTC	CSAVTSGRGGEQFF
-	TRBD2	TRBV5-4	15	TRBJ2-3	TGTGCCAGCAGCCGTAGCGGGGGCTTCACAGATACGCAGTATTTT	CASSRSGGFTDTQYF
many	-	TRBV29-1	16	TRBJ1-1	TGCAGCGTCGATCCGGGTATAGGGCTATTGGGGACTGAAGCTTTCTTT	CSVDPGIGLLGTEAFF
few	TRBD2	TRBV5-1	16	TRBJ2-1	TGCGCCAGCAGCTTGGCCTATGGGACTAGGGGCAATGAGCAGTTCTTC	CASSLAYGTRGNEQFF
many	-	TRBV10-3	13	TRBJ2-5	TGTGCCACCTCCCCCCCAGGTCAAGAGACCCAGTACTTC	CATSPPGQETQYF
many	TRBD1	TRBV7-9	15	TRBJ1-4	TGTGCCAGCAGCTTAGTAGGACAGGCTGGTGAAAAACTGTTTTTT	CASSLVGQAGEKLFF
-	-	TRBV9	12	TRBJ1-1	TGTGCCAGCCGGGGAGGGGGGACTGAAGCTTTCTTT	CASRGGGTEAFF
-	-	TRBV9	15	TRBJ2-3	TGTGCCAGCAGCGGCTCCGGCTACCCCACAGATGCGCAGTATTTT	CASSGSGYPTDAQYF
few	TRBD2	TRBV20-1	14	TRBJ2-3	TGCAGTGCTAGATCTAGCGGGTCCGGCGATACGCAGTATTTT	CSARSSGSGDTQYF
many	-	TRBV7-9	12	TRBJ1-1	TGTGCCAGCCTCGTCACTAGCGCTGAAGCTTTCTTT	CASLVTSAEAFF
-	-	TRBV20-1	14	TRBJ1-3	TGCAGTGCGTACCCAAGGGAGAGAGGAAACACCATATATTTT	CSAYPRERGNTIYF
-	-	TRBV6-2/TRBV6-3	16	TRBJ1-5	TGTGCCAGCAGTCCTAGGGGCGGTGAGAGCAATCAGCCCCAGCATTTT	CASSPRGGESNQPQHF
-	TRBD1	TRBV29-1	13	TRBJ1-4	TGCAGCGTAGGGGGACAGGGATACGAAAAACTGTTTTTT	CSVGGQGYEKLFF
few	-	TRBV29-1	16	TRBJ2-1	TGCAGCGTTGAGCAGATGGGGCTAGCGTCCAGCAATGAGCAGTTCTTC	CSVEQMGLASSNEQFF
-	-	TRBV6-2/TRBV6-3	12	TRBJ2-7	TGTGCCAACAGTTACGGCAGGACCGAGCAGTACTTC	CANSYGRTEQYF
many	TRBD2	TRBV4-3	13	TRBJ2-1	TGCGCCAGCAGCCAGGATAATTCCGGGAGGACGTTCTTC	CASSQDNSGRTFF
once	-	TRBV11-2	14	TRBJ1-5	TGTGCCAGCAGCCCCCGGGCACCCCATCAGCCCCAGCATTTT	CASSPRAPHQPQHF
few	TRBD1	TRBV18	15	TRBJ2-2	TGTGCCAGCTCACCGTCCGGGACAGACGGCGGGGAGCTGTTTTTT	CASSPSGTDGGELFF
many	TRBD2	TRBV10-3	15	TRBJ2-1	TGTGCCATCAGTGGGGGCGGGAGCTCGTACAATGAGCAGTTCTTC	CAISGGGSSYNEQFF
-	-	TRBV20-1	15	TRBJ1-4	TGCAGTGCTAGAGCCGGGAACAGGGAGTATGAAAAACTGTTTTTT	CSARAGNREYEKLFF
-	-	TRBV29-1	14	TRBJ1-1	TGCAGCGTTGAAGAGGGGGATTCGAAGACTGAAGCTTTCTTT	CSVEEGDSKTEAFF
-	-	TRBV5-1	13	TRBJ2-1	TGCGCCAGTCAAACCAACTCAAACAATGAGCAGTTCTTC	CASQTNSNNEQFF
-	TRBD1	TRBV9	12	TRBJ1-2	TGTGCCAGCAGCCCCGGACAGGTTGTCTACACCTTC	CASSPGQVVYTF
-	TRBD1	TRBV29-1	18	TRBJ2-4	TGCAGCGGGGACCGGGACAGGGATGGGGAGGAAGCCAAAAACATTCAGTACTTC	CSGDRDRDGEEAKNIQYF
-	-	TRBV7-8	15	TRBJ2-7	TGTGCCAGCAGCTTCGGGACCTGGAGCTCCTACGAGCAGTACTTC	CASSFGTWSSYEQYF
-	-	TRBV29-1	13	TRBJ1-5	TGCAGCTTCGGCCTGGGGTTTGGTCAGCCCCAGCATTTT	CSFGLGFGQPQHF
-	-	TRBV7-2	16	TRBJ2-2	TGTGCCAGTAGCTTAGGGCCTTCGATGGGGACCGGGGAGCTGTTTTTT	CASSLGPSMGTGELFF
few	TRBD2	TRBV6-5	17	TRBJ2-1	TGTGCCAGCAGTTACACCTATGGGACTAGCGGTTCTAATGAGCAGTTCTTC	CASSYTYGTSGSNEQFF
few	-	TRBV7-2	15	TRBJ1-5	TGTGCCAGCAGCTTAACGCGACAGTCACATCAGCCCCAGCATTTT	CASSLTRQSHQPQHF
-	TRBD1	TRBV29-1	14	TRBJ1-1	TGCAGCGTTGATCGGACAGGGCTGAACACTGAAGCTTTCTTT	CSVDRTGLNTEAFF
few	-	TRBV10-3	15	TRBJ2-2	TGTGCCATCAGTGAGACTGGCGGTGACACCGGGGAGCTGTTTTTT	CAISETGGDTGELFF
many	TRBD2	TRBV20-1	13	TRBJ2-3	TGCAGTGGTAGCGGGGGGCCCACAGATACGCAGTATTTT	CSGSGGPTDTQYF
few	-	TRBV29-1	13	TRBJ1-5	TGTAGCGTTGCCACGAGGGGGGGTGAGCCCCAGCATTTT	CSVATRGGEPQHF
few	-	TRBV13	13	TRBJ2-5	TGTGCCAGCAGCTTTACAGGAAAAGAGACCCAGTACTTC	CASSFTGKETQYF
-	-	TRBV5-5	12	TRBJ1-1	TGTGCCAGCAGCCGCTCCACGGGGGAAGCTTTCTTT	CASSRSTGEAFF
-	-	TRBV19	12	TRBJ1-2	TGTGCCAGTAGTATCACCGGGGATGGCTACACCTTC	CASSITGDGYTF
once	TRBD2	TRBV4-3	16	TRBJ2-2	TGCGCCAGCAGCCAAGCATCAGCGGGGTACACCGGGGAGCTGTTTTTT	CASSQASAGYTGELFF
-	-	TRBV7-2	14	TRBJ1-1	TGTGCCAGCAGCTTGGGTTGGGCAGCGACTGAAGCTTTCTTT	CASSLGWAATEAFF
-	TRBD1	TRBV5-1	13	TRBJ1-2	TGCGCCAGCAGACCAGGGACAGGGTCGCGCTACACCTTC	CASRPGTGSRYTF
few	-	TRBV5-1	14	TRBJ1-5	TGCGCCAGCAGCCTGGACTGGGGAAAGAAGCCCCAGCATTTT	CASSLDWGKKPQHF
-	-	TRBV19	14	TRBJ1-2	TGTGCCAGTAGTATTGGCCCAGGGGTAGGTGGCTACACCTTC	CASSIGPGVGGYTF
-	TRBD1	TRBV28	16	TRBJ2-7	TGTGCCAGCATTCCCGTGGGGACAGGGAGTAATTACGAGCAGTACTTC	CASIPVGTGSNYEQYF
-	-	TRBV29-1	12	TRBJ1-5	TGCAGCGTTGGGGGGGGCAATCGGCCCCAGCATTTT	CSVGGGNRPQHF
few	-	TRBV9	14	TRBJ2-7	TGTGCCAGCAGCACCACTAGCCTTGGCGACGAGCAGTACTTC	CASSTTSLGDEQYF
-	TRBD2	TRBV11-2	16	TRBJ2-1	TGTGCCAGCAGCTTAGAAGCGGGACGTGCCTACAATGAGCAGTTCTTC	CASSLEAGRAYNEQFF
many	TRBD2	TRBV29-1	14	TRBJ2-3	TGCAGCGCCAGACTAGCGGGCTTCACAGATACGCAGTATTTT	CSARLAGFTDTQYF
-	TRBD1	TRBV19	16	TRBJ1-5	TGTGCCAGTAGTCGACAGGGGGAACGGAGCAATCAGCCCCAGCATTTT	CASSRQGERSNQPQHF